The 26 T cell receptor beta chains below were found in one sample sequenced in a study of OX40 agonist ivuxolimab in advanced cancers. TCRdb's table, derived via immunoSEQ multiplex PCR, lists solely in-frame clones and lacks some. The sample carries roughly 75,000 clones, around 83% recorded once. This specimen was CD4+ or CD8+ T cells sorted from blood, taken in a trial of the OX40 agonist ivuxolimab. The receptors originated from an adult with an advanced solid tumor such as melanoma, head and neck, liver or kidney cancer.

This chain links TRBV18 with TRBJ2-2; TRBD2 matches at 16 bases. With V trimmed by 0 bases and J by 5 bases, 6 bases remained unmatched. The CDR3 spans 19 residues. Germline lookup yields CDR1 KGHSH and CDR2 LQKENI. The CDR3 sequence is CASSPPTGLAGGRTGELFF. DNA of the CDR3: TGTGCCAGCTCACCACCTACGGGACTAGCGGGAGGGCGGACCGGGGAGCTGTTTTTT.

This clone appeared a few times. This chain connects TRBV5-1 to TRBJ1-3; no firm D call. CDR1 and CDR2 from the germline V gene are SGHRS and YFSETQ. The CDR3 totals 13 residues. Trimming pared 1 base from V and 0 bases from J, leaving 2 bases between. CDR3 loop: CASSLSSGNTIYF. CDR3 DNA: TGCGCCAGCAGCTTGAGCTCTGGAAACACCATATATTTT.

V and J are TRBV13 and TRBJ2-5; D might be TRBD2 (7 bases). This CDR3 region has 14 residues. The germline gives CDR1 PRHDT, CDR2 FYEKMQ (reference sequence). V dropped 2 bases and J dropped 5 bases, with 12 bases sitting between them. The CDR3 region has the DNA TGTGCCAGCAGCTTATGGGGGGGCGTGGAGACCCAGTACTTC. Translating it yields CASSLWGGVETQYF.

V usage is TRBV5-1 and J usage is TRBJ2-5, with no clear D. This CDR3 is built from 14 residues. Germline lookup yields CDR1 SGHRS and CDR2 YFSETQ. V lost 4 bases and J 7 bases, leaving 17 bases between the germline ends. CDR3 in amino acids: CASSPLVSPGTQYF. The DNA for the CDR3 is TGCGCCAGCAGCCCCCTGGTCTCCCCCGGGACCCAGTACTTC. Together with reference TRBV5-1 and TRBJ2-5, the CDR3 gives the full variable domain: KAGVTQTPRYLIKTRGQQVTLSCSPISGHRSVSWYQQTPGQGLQFLFEYFSETQRNKGNFPGRFSGRQFSNSRSEMNVSTLELGDSALYLCASSPLVSPGTQYFGPGTRLLVL.

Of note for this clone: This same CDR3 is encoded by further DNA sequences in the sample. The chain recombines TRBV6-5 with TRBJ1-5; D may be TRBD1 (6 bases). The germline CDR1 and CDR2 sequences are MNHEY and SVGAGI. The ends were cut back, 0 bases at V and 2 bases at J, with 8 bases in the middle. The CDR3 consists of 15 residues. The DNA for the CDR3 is TGTGCCAGCAGTTACTCTAGGACAGGCAATCAGCCCCAGCATTTT. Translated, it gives CASSYSRTGNQPQHF.

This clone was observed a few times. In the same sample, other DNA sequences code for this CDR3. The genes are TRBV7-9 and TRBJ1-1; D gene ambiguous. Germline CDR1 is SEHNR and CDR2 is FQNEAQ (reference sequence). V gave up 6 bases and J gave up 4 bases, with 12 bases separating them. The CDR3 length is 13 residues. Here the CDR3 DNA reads TGTGCCAGCAGTCCCACGGGCGGCACTGAAGCTTTCTTT. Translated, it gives CASSPTGGTEAFF.

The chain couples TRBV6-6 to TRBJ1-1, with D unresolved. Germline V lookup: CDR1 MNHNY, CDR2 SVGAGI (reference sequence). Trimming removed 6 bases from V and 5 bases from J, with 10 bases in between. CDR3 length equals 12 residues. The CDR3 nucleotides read TGTGCCAGCAGAGTCGGGCGGACTGAAGCTTTCTTT. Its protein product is CASRVGRTEAFF.

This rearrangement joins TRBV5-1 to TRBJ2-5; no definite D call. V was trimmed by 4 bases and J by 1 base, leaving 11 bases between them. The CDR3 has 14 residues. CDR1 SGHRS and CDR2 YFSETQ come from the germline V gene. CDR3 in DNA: TGCGCCAGCAGCCCTCAGGCGACCCAAGAGACCCAGTACTTC. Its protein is CASSPQATQETQYF.

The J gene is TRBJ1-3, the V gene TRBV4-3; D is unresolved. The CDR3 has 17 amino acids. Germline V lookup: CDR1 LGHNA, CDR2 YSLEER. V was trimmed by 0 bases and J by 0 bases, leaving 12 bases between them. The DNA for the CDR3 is TGCGCCAGCAGCCAAGATGGGAGAGCGAGCTCTGGAAACACCATATATTTT. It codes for CASSQDGRASSGNTIYF.

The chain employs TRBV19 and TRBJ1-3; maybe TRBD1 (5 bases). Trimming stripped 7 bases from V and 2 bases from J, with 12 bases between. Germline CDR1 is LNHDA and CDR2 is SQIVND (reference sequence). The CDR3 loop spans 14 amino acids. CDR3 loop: CASTPGQAGNTIYF. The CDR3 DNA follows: TGTGCCAGTACGCCAGGGCAGGCTGGAAACACCATATATTTT.

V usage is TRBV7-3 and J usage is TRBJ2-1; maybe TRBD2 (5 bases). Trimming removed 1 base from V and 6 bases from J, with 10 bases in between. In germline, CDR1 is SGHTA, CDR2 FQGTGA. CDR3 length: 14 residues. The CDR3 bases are TGTGCCAGCAGCTTAAGTCTAGCAATCAATGAGCAGTTCTTC. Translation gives CASSLSLAINEQFF. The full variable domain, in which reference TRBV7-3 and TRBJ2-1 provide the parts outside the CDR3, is GAGVSQTPSNKVTEKGKYVELRCDPISGHTALYWYRQSLGQGPEFLIYFQGTGAADDSGLPNDRFFAVRPEGSVSTLKIQRTERGDSAVYLCASSLSLAINEQFFGPGTRLTVL.

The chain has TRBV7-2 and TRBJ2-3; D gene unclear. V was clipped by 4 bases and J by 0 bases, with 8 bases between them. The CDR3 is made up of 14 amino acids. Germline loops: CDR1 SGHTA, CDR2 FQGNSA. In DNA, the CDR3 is TGTGCCAGCAGCTCCTCAGATAGCACAGATACGCAGTATTTT. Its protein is CASSSSDSTDTQYF. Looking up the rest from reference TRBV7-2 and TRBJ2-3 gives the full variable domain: GAGVSQSPSNKVTEKGKDVELRCDPISGHTALYWYRQSLGQGLEFLIYFQGNSAPDKSGLPSDRFSAERTGGSVSTLTIQRTQQEDSAVYLCASSSSDSTDTQYFGPGTRLTVL.

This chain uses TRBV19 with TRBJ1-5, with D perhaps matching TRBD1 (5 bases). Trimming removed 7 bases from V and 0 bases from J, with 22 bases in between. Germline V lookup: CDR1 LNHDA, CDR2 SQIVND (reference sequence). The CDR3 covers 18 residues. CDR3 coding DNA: TGTGCCAGTACCCCCCAGCCCGGGGGGAATTATAGCAATCAGCCCCAGCATTTT. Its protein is CASTPQPGGNYSNQPQHF.

The CDR3 region is CASSRESTSAGELFF. The CDR3 DNA reads as TGTGCCAGCTCCCGGGAATCCACGTCGGCCGGGGAGCTGTTTTTT. V usage is TRBV9 and J usage is TRBJ2-2; maybe TRBD2 (5 bases). The CDR3 is 15 residues long. V was shortened by 7 bases and J by 6 bases, with 19 bases between the two germline ends. Germline V lookup: CDR1 SGDLS, CDR2 YYNGEE.

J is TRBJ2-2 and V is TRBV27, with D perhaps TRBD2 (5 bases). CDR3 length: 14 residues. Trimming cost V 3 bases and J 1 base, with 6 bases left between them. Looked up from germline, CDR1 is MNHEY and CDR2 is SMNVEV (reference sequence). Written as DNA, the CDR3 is TGTGCCAGCAGTTTGGCGGGGAACACCGGGGAGCTGTTTTTT. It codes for CASSLAGNTGELFF.

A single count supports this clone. The CDR3 DNA reads TGTGCCAGCAGCGCCCGAATCCGACTAGCGGGAGGGCCGTCCTACAATGAGCAGTTCTTC. Translating it yields CASSARIRLAGGPSYNEQFF. The chain has TRBV7-6 and TRBJ2-1, with 14 bases fitting TRBD2. J gave up 1 base and V 5 bases, and 13 bases lay outside the gene matches. Germline CDR1 SGHVS, CDR2 FNYEAQ. The CDR3 covers 20 residues.

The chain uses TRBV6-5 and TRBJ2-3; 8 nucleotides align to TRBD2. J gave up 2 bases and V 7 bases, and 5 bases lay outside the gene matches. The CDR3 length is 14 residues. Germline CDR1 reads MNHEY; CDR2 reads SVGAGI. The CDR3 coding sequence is TGTGCCAGCAAGACGGGGGGGGTCACAGATACGCAGTATTTT. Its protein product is CASKTGGVTDTQYF.

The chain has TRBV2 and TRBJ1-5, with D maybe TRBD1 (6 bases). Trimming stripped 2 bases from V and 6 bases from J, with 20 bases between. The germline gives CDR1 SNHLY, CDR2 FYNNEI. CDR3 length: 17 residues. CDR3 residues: CASSERGVTGWGQPQHF. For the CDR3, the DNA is TGTGCCAGCAGTGAACGGGGGGTTACAGGGTGGGGTCAGCCCCAGCATTTT.

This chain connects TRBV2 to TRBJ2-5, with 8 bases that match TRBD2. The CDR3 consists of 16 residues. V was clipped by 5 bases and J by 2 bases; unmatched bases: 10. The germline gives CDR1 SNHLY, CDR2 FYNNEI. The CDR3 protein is CASSPGHGRGQETQYF. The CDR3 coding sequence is TGTGCCAGCAGTCCGGGGCACGGGAGGGGTCAAGAGACCCAGTACTTC.

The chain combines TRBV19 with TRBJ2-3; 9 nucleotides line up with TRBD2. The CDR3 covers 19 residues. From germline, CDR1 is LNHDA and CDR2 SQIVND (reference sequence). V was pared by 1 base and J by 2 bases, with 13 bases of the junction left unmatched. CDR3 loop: CASSIAPGLASGNTDTQYF. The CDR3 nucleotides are TGTGCCAGTAGTATAGCCCCGGGACTAGCCAGTGGCAACACAGATACGCAGTATTTT.

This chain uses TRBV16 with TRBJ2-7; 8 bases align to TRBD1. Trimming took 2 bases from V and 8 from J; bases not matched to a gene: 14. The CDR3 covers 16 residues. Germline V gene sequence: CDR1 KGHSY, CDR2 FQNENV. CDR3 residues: CASSQAVFGQGIKQYF. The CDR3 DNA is TGTGCCAGCAGCCAAGCTGTTTTTGGACAGGGCATCAAGCAGTACTTC.

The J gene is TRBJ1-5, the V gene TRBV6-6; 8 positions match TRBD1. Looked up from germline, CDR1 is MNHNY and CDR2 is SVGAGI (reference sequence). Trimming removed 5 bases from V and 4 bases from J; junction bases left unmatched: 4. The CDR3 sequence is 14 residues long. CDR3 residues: CASSRTGRNQPQHF. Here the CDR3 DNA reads TGTGCCAGCAGTCGGACAGGGCGTAATCAGCCCCAGCATTTT.

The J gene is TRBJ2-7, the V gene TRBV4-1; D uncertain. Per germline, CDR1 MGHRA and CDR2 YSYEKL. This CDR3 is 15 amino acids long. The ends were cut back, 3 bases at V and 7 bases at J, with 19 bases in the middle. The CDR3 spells CASSQDPWAPVEQYF. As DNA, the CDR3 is TGCGCCAGCAGCCAGGACCCGTGGGCCCCTGTGGAGCAGTACTTC.

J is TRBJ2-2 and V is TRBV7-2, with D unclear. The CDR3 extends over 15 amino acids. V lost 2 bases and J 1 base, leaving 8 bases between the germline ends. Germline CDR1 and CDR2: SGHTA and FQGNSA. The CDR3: CASSLLRLNTGELFF. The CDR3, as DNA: TGTGCCAGCAGCTTACTCCGTCTGAACACCGGGGAGCTGTTTTTT. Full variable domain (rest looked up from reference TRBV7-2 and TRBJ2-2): GAGVSQSPSNKVTEKGKDVELRCDPISGHTALYWYRQSLGQGLEFLIYFQGNSAPDKSGLPSDRFSAERTGGSVSTLTIQRTQQEDSAVYLCASSLLRLNTGELFFGEGSRLTVL.

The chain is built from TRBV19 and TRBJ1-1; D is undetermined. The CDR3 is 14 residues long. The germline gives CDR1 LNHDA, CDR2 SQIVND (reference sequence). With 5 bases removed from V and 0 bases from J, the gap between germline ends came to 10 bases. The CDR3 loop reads CASSGRMMNTEAFF. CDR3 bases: TGTGCCAGTAGTGGGAGGATGATGAACACTGAAGCTTTCTTT.

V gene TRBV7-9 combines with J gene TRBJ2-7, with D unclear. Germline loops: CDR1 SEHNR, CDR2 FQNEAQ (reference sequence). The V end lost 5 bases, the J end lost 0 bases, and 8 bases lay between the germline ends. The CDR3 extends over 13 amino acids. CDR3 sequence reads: CASSAGHSYEQYF. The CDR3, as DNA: TGTGCCAGCAGCGCCGGGCACTCCTACGAGCAGTACTTC.